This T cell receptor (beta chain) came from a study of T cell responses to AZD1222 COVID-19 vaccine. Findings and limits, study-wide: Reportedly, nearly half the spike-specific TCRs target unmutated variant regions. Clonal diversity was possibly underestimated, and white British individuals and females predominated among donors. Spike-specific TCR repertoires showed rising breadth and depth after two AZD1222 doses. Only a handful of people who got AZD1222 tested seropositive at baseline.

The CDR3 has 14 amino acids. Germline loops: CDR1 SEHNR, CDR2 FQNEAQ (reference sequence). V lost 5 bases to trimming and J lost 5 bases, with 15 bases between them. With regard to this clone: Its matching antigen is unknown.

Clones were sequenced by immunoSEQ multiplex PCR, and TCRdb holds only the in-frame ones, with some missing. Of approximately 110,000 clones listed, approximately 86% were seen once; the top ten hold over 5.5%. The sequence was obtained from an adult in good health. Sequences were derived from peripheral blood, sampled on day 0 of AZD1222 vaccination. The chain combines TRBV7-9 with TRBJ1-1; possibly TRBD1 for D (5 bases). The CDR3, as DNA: TGTGCCAGCAGCCCTCTGGGAGGGGTTACTGAAGCTTTCTTT. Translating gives CASSPLGGVTEAFF.